The next 28 T cell receptor beta chains were all read from a single sample in a study of blood T cell repertoires in COVID-19. Sequenced by immunoSEQ multiplex PCR; TCRdb stores in-frame clones only, minus some. The profile shows a few hundred thousand clones, around 90% of them singletons. Sequenced material: peripheral blood. These receptors were taken from a woman aged 40 to 50 with acute or convalescent COVID-19.

J is TRBJ1-6 and V is TRBV19; TRBD1 matches at 9 bases. The germline V gene encodes CDR1 LNHDA and CDR2 SQIVND (reference sequence). CDR3 length equals 14 residues. Trimming cost V 6 bases and J 14 bases; bases outside gene matches: 11. For the CDR3, the DNA is TGTGCCAGTAGCGAAACAGGGGGCGGTCTGGCCCTCCACTTT. This gives the protein CASSETGGGLALHF.

This clone was counted between two and nine times. The V and J genes are TRBV20-1 and TRBJ1-6, with 9 positions matching TRBD1. V shed 3 bases and J 6 bases; nucleotides not matched to a gene: 3. CDR3 size: 14 residues. Germline CDR1 DFQATT, CDR2 SNEGSKA (reference sequence). CDR3 sequence: CSASEGQGNSPLHF. The CDR3 region has the DNA TGCAGTGCTAGTGAGGGACAGGGTAATTCACCCCTCCACTTT.

The rearrangement uses TRBV30 and TRBJ1-5; 7 positions match TRBD1. Germline V gene sequence: CDR1 GTSNPN, CDR2 SVGIG (reference sequence). The CDR3 sequence is 15 residues long. J was trimmed by 6 bases and V by 3 bases; bases with no gene match: 11. The DNA of the CDR3 is TGTGCCTGGAGCGCCACCGGGACAGTAAGTCAGCCCCAGCATTTT. Encoded protein: CAWSATGTVSQPQHF.

The rearrangement joins TRBV7-9 to TRBJ1-6; 8 bases are shared with TRBD1. The CDR3 length is 16 residues. V dropped 6 bases and J dropped 9; count of bases not matched to a gene: 13. CDR1 SEHNR and CDR2 FQNEAQ come from the germline V gene (reference sequence). The CDR3 reads CASRSLRGQSPSPLHF. CDR3 coding DNA: TGTGCCAGCAGATCGCTCAGGGGGCAATCCCCTTCACCCCTCCACTTT.

V gene TRBV6-1 combines with J gene TRBJ2-2, with 7 bases identical to TRBD2. The CDR3 extends over 16 amino acids. Per the germline V gene, CDR1 is MNHNS and CDR2 is SASEGT. The V gene end was trimmed by 2 bases and the J gene end by 4 bases; junction bases not matched to a gene: 7. CDR3 sequence (DNA): TGTGCCAGCAGTGAAATGGCGGGGGTGGGCACCGGGGAGCTGTTTTTT. It is translated as CASSEMAGVGTGELFF.

CDR3 residues: CASSNLGGGDQPQHF. As DNA, the CDR3 is TGTGCCAGCAGCAACCTCGGGGGGGGAGATCAGCCCCAGCATTTT. The V call is TRBV6-6, the J call TRBJ1-5; possible D gene TRBD1, 5 bases. The CDR3 has 15 residues. From germline, CDR1 is MNHNY and CDR2 SVGAGI (reference sequence). Trimming removed 6 bases from V and 5 bases from J, with 17 bases in between.

V is TRBV6-2 or TRBV6-3 and J is TRBJ2-6; D uncertain. V was pared by 6 bases and J by 0 bases, with 9 bases between. Per germline, CDR1 MNHEY and CDR2 SVGEGT. This CDR3 region has 15 residues. The CDR3 DNA is TGTGCCAGCAGCCCCCTGTACTCTGGGGCCAACGTCCTGACTTTC. Protein: CASSPLYSGANVLTF.

The rearrangement links TRBV6-1 to TRBJ1-4, with 12 bases matching TRBD1. Germline CDR1 and CDR2: MNHNS and SASEGT. This CDR3 is built from 18 residues. The junction had 8 bases not matched to a gene; V was cut back by 2 bases and J by 4 bases. The CDR3 loop reads CASSESPGQGASNEKLFF. The CDR3 bases are TGTGCCAGCAGTGAAAGCCCGGGACAGGGGGCTAGTAATGAAAAACTGTTTTTT.

This chain connects TRBV30 to TRBJ1-6; the match to TRBD1 covers 9 bases. The CDR3 is 21 residues long. CDR1 is GTSNPN, CDR2 SVGIG, per germline (reference sequence). V gave up 3 bases and J gave up 7 bases; unmatched junction bases: 25. CDR3 residues: CAWSALRTYTYRTGENSPLHF. CDR3 bases: TGTGCCTGGAGCGCCCTCCGGACCTATACCTACCGGACAGGGGAGAATTCACCCCTCCACTTT.

The rearrangement joins TRBV3-1 (or the pseudogene TRBV3-2) to TRBJ1-6; 11 nucleotides agree with TRBD1. Per the germline V gene, CDR1 is LGHDT and CDR2 is YNNKEL (reference sequence). After removal of 3 bases from V and 10 bases from J, the junction contained 8 bases not matched to a gene. The CDR3 contains 16 residues. For the CDR3, the DNA is TGTGCCAGCAGCCATTACCCCGGGACAGGGGGGTCACCCCTCCACTTT. Translated: CASSHYPGTGGSPLHF.

V usage is TRBV3-1 (or the pseudogene TRBV3-2) and J usage is TRBJ1-2; the match to TRBD1 covers 9 bases. Losses at the gene ends were 4 bases for V and 7 bases for J; bases not matched to a gene: 7. This CDR3 comprises 14 residues. Germline CDR1 LGHDT, CDR2 YNNKEL (reference sequence). The CDR3 DNA reads TGTGCCAGCAGCCGTATATTGACAGGGGGTGGCTACACCTTC. Translating gives CASSRILTGGGYTF.

The rearrangement uses TRBV7-2 and TRBJ1-6, with D possibly being TRBD1 (5 bases). CDR3 size: 16 residues. Looked up from germline, CDR1 is SGHTA and CDR2 is FQGNSA. Trimming stripped 2 bases from V and 5 bases from J, with 13 bases between. CDR3 nucleotides: TGTGCCAGCAGCTTACAATGGGCAGGGAATAATTCACCCCTCCACTTT. Translation gives CASSLQWAGNNSPLHF.

V gene TRBV9 combines with J gene TRBJ2-3, with a weak D call TRBD2 (7 bases). Trimming shortened V by 4 bases and J by 4 bases, and 22 bases separated the two germline ends. This CDR3 comprises 17 residues. Germline CDR1 reads SGDLS; CDR2 reads YYNGEE. The DNA for the CDR3 is TGTGCCAGCAGCTTAGGGGTAGGTGGGGGGGCCCCAGATACGCAGTATTTT. Amino acid sequence: CASSLGVGGGAPDTQYF.

J is TRBJ1-1 and V is TRBV5-1; the D is unclear. Trimming removed 3 bases from V and 7 bases from J, with 10 bases in between. The germline V gene encodes CDR1 SGHRS and CDR2 YFSETQ. CDR3 length: 12 residues. CDR3 sequence (DNA): TGCGCCAGCAGCTCGGTCGGGGATGAAGCTTTCTTT. It is translated as CASSSVGDEAFF.

The J gene is TRBJ1-2, the V gene TRBV18; D not certain. The CDR3 consists of 13 residues. The germline V and J ends were trimmed by 4 bases and 2 bases, with 8 bases remaining between them. Germline CDR1 is KGHSH and CDR2 is LQKENI. As DNA, the CDR3 is TGTGCCAGCTCACAGCCCGTGAACTATGGCTACACCTTC. Its translation is CASSQPVNYGYTF.

The chain carries TRBV19 and TRBJ1-3, with 9 nucleotides matching TRBD1. The trim removed 7 bases at V and 4 bases at J, leaving 11 bases unmatched. CDR3 length: 16 residues. From germline, CDR1 is LNHDA and CDR2 SQIVND (reference sequence). As DNA, the CDR3 is TGTGCCAGTAAACCGGGACAGGGTTCTACAGGAAACACCATATATTTT. Translation: CASKPGQGSTGNTIYF.

The gene calls are TRBV2 and TRBJ1-1; TRBD1 aligns across 7 bases. CDR1 is SNHLY and CDR2 is FYNNEI in the germline V gene. This CDR3 has 13 amino acids. Losses at the gene ends were 6 bases for V and 3 bases for J; bases not matched to a gene: 4. This CDR3 reads CASRRTGDTEAFF. In DNA form, the CDR3 reads TGTGCCAGCAGAAGAACAGGGGACACTGAAGCTTTCTTT.

In this sample, this clone turned up a few times. The J gene is TRBJ1-1, the V gene TRBV18, with 7 bases that match TRBD1. The germline V gene encodes CDR1 KGHSH and CDR2 LQKENI. The CDR3 has 16 residues. J was trimmed by 6 bases and V by 6 bases; bases with no gene match: 16. The CDR3 protein is CASSSAGQHGGAEAFF. The DNA of the CDR3 is TGTGCCAGCTCGAGCGCGGGACAGCACGGGGGAGCTGAAGCTTTCTTT.

The V gene is TRBV11-3, the J gene TRBJ2-3; TRBD1 agrees at 7 bases. The CDR3 covers 17 residues. Losses at the gene ends were 5 bases for V and 5 bases for J; bases not matched to a gene: 16. Germline-derived CDR1 and CDR2 are SGHNT and YENEEA. Written as DNA, the CDR3 is TGTGCCAGCAGCACCGGAGGATTGGCAGGGGGTTTAGATACGCAGTATTTT. It codes for CASSTGGLAGGLDTQYF.

The chain links TRBV29-1 to TRBJ2-1, with D hard to call. The CDR3 covers 16 residues. V lost 0 bases, J lost 0 bases, and 12 bases lay in between. Germline assignment: CDR1 SQVTM and CDR2 ANQGSEA. The CDR3 DNA sequence: TGCAGCGTTGAAGATCAAACACCCAGCTCCTACAATGAGCAGTTCTTC. This translates into CSVEDQTPSSYNEQFF.

V and J are TRBV11-2 and TRBJ2-7, with D possibly TRBD2 on 6 matching bases. The CDR3 has 13 residues. The V and J ends lost 8 bases and 5 bases respectively, with 16 bases between them. From germline, CDR1 is SGHAT and CDR2 FQNNGV. CDR3 nucleotide sequence: TGTGCCAGCTCAGAGGGGACTTTAAACGAGCAGTACGTC. The encoded protein is CASSEGTLNEQYV.

This rearrangement joins TRBV6-5 to TRBJ1-2, with 9 bases that match TRBD1. V lost 6 bases to trimming and J lost 0 bases; unmatched junction nucleotides: 5. Looked up from germline, CDR1 is MNHEY and CDR2 is SVGAGI. The CDR3 consists of 15 residues. This chain's CDR3 is CASSVTGGPNYGYTF. DNA for the CDR3: TGTGCCAGCAGCGTAACAGGGGGCCCTAACTATGGCTACACCTTC.

The chain couples TRBV4-1 to TRBJ2-5; D gene unclear. The V gene's germline CDR1 is MGHRA and CDR2 YSYEKL. The CDR3 totals 16 residues. Between the trimmed V and J ends, which lost 0 bases and 4 bases, there was a span of 15 bases. The CDR3 coding sequence is TGCGCCAGCAGCCAAGAGGCGCAAGGAGTGGGAGAGACCCAGTACTTC. As protein: CASSQEAQGVGETQYF.

The chain recombines TRBV7-2 with TRBJ1-1; the match to TRBD1 covers 12 bases. Germline loops: CDR1 SGHTA, CDR2 FQGNSA. Losses at the gene ends were 1 base for V and 7 bases for J; bases not matched to a gene: 4. The length of the CDR3 is 15 residues. The CDR3 loop is CASSLVGTGGSEAFF. The DNA of the CDR3 is TGTGCCAGCAGCTTAGTGGGGACAGGGGGCAGTGAAGCTTTCTTT.

The chain combines TRBV7-8 with TRBJ1-1, with D possibly matching TRBD1 (6 bases). The CDR3 totals 14 residues. Germline CDR1 is SGHVS and CDR2 is FQNEAQ. Trimming cost V 6 bases and J 7 bases, with 18 bases left between them. The chain's CDR3 is CASSLRGGYIEAFF. The CDR3 nucleotides read TGTGCCAGCAGTTTGAGGGGGGGGTATATTGAAGCTTTCTTT.

The chain recombines TRBV5-1 with TRBJ1-4; possibly TRBD1 for D (5 bases). This CDR3 has 18 residues. V dropped 0 bases and J dropped 8 bases, with 23 bases sitting between them. Germline V gene sequence: CDR1 SGHRS, CDR2 YFSETQ. CDR3 bases: TGCGCCAGCAGCTTGGCCGGGTTAGGGGTTCCCGTACGGGAAAAACTGTTTTTT. As protein: CASSLAGLGVPVREKLFF.

This rearrangement joins TRBV3-1 (or the pseudogene TRBV3-2) to TRBJ1-4; D possibly corresponds to TRBD1 (6 bases). Germline CDR1 is LGHDT and CDR2 is YNNKEL (reference sequence). Trimming pared 4 bases from V and 7 bases from J, leaving 13 bases between. The CDR3 length is 14 residues. The CDR3 loop is CASSPGHGREKLFF. The CDR3 DNA sequence: TGTGCCAGCAGCCCGGGACACGGGCGTGAAAAACTGTTTTTT.

The chain joins TRBV19 to TRBJ1-2; D is unresolved. V was clipped by 1 base and J by 4 bases, with 10 bases between them. The CDR3 consists of 14 residues. Germline assignment: CDR1 LNHDA and CDR2 SQIVND (reference sequence). DNA for the CDR3: TGTGCCAGTAGTATAGGGGCAGTCCCCTATGGCTACACCTTC. Residues: CASSIGAVPYGYTF.